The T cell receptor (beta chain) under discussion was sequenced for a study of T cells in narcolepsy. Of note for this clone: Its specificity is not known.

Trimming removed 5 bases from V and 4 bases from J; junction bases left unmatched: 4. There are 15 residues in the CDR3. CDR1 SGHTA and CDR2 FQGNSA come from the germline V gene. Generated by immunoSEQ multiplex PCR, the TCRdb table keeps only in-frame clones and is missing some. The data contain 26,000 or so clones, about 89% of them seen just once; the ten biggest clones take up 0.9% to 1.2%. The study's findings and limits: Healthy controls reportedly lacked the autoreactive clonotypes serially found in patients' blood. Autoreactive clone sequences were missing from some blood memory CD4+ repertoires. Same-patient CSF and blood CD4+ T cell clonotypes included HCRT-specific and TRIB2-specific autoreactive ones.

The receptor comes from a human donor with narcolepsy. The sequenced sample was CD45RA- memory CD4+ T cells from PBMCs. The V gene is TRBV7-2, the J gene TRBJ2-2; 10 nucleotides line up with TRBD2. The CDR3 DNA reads TGTGCCAGCAGCCCGAGCGGGGGGGTCACCGGGGAGCTGTTTTTT. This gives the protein CASSPSGGVTGELFF.